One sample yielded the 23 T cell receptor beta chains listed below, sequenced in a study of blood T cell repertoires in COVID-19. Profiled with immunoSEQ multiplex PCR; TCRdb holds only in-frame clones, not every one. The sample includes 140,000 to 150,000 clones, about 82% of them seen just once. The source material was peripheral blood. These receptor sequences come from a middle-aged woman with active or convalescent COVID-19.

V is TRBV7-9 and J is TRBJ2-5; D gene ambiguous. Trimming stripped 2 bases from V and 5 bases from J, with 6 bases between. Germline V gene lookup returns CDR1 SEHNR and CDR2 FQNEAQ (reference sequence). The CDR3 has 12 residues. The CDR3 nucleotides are TGTGCCAGCAGCTTATCCGGGGAGACCCAGTACTTC. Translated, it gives CASSLSGETQYF.

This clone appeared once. The chain's CDR3 is CASSSPGQGYDYGYTF. The CDR3 DNA reads as TGTGCCAGCAGTAGTCCGGGACAGGGGTATGACTATGGCTACACCTTC. The chain recombines TRBV28 with TRBJ1-2; TRBD1 aligns across 10 bases. CDR3 length: 16 amino acids. In germline, CDR1 is MDHEN, CDR2 SYDVKM. After removal of 5 bases from V and 3 bases from J, the junction contained 9 bases not matched to a gene.

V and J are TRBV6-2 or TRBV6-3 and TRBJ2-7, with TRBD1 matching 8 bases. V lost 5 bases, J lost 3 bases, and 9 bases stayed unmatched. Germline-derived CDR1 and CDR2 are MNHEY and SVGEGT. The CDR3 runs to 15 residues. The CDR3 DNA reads TGTGCCAGCAGTAAGTCCAGGGGGCAACTCTACGAGCAGTACTTC. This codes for CASSKSRGQLYEQYF.

The DNA for the CDR3 is TGTGCCAGCAGTGAAGGGCATAACACTGAAGCTTTCTTT. This gives the protein CASSEGHNTEAFF. This chain uses TRBV25-1 with TRBJ1-1; no clear D. CDR1 and CDR2 (germline): MGHDK, SYGVNS. V gave up 2 bases and J gave up 2 bases, with 6 bases separating them. The CDR3 contains 13 residues.

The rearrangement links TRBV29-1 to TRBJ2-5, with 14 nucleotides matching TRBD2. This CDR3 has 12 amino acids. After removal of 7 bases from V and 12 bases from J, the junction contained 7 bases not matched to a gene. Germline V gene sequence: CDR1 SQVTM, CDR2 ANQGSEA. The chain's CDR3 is CSADPGLAGEYF. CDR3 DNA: TGCAGCGCTGATCCGGGACTAGCGGGAGAGTACTTC. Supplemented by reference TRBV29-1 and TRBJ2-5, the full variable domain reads SAVISQKPSRDICQRGTSLTIQCQVDSQVTMMFWYRQQPGQSLTLIATANQGSEATYESGFVIDKFPISRPNLTFSTLTVSNMSPEDSSIYLCSADPGLAGEYFGPGTRLLVL.

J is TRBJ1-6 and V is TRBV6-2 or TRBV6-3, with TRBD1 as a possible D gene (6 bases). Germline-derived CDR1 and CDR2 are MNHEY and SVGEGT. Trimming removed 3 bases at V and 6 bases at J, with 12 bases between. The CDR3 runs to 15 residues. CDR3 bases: TGTGCCAGCAGTTATCGGCAGGGGACTAATTCACCCCTCCACTTT. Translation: CASSYRQGTNSPLHF.

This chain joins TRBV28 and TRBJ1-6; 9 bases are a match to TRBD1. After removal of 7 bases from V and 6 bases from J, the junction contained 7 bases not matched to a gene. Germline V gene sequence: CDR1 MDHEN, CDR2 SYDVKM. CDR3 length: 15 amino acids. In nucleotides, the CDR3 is TGTGCCAGCATATCAACGACAGGGGGTAATTCACCCCTCCACTTT. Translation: CASISTTGGNSPLHF.

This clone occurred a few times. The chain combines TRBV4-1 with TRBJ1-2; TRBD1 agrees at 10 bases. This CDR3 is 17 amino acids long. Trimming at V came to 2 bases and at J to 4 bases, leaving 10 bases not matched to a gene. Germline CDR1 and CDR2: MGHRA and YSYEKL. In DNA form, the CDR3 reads TGCGCCAGCAGCCAATTCTCCGGGACAGGGGAGATCTATGGCTACACCTTC. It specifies CASSQFSGTGEIYGYTF.

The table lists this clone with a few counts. The CDR3 spells CASRTGVGYSPLHF. CDR3 DNA sequence: TGTGCCAGTAGAACAGGGGTAGGTTATTCACCCCTCCACTTT. The V and J genes are TRBV19 and TRBJ1-6, with 7 nucleotides matching TRBD1. The CDR3 length is 14 residues. Germline CDR1 LNHDA, CDR2 SQIVND (reference sequence). V was clipped by 6 bases and J by 8 bases; unmatched bases: 7.

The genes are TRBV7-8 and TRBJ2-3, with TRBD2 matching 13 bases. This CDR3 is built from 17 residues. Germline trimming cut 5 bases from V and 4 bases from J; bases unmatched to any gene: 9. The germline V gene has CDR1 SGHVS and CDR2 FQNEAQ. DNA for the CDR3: TGTGCCAGCAGCGCAAGAGGGGGACTAGCGGGATCAGATACGCAGTATTTT. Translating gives CASSARGGLAGSDTQYF.

CDR3 loop: CASSPDREGTEAFF. The CDR3, as DNA: TGTGCCAGCAGCCCGGACAGGGAGGGCACTGAAGCTTTCTTT. The rearrangement links TRBV27 to TRBJ1-1, with 8 positions matching TRBD1. The ends lost 6 bases at V and 4 bases at J; junction bases unmatched: 7. Germline-derived CDR1 and CDR2 are MNHEY and SMNVEV (reference sequence). This CDR3 is built from 14 residues.

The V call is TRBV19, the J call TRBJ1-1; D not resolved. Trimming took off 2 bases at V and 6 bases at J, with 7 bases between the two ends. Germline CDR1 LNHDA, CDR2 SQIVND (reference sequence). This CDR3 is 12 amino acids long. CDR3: CASSISGSEAFF. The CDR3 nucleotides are TGTGCCAGTAGTATATCGGGATCTGAAGCTTTCTTT.

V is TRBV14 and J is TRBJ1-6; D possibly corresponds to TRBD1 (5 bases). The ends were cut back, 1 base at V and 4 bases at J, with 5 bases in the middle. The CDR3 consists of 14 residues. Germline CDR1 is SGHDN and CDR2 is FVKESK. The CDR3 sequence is CASSQGQYNSPLHF. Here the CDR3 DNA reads TGTGCCAGCAGCCAAGGACAGTATAATTCACCCCTCCACTTT. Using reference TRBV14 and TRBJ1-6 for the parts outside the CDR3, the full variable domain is EAGVTQFPSHSVIEKGQTVTLRCDPISGHDNLYWYRRVMGKEIKFLLHFVKESKQDESGMPNNRFLAERTGGTYSTLKVQPAELEDSGVYFCASSQGQYNSPLHFGNGTRLTVT.

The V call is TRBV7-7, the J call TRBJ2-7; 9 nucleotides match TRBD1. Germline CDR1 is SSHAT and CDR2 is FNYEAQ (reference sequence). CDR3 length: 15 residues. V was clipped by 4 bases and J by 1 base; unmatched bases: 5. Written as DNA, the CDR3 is TGTGCCAGCAGCTCCGGGACAGGGCTGTCCTACGAGCAGTACTTC. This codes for CASSSGTGLSYEQYF. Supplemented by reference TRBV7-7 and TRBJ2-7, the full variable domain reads GAGVSQSPRYKVTKRGQDVTLRCDPISSHATLYWYQQALGQGPEFLTYFNYEAQPDKSGLPSDRFSAERPEGSISTLTIQRTEQRDSAMYRCASSSGTGLSYEQYFGPGTRLTVT.

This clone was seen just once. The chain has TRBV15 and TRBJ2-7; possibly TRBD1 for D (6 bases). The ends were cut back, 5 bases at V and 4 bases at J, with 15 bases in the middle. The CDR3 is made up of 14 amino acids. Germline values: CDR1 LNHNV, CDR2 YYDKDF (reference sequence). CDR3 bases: TGTGCCACCAGCTTCTCCGGGACACCTTACGAGCAGTACTTC. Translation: CATSFSGTPYEQYF. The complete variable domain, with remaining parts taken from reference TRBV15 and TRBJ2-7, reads DAMVIQNPRYQVTQFGKPVTLSCSQTLNHNVMYWYQQKSSQAPKLLFHYYDKDFNNEADTPDNFQSRRPNTSFCFLDIRSPGLGDTAMYLCATSFSGTPYEQYFGPGTRLTVT.

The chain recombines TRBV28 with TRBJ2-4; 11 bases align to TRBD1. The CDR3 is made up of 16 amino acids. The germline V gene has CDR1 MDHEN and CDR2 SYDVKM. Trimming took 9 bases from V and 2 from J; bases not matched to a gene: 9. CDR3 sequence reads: CASTRDRGTSKNIQYF. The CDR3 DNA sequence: TGTGCCAGTACCCGGGACAGGGGGACGTCCAAAAACATTCAGTACTTC. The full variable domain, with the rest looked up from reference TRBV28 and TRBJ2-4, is DVKVTQSSRYLVKRTGEKVFLECVQDMDHENMFWYRQDPGLGLRLIYFSYDVKMKEKGDIPEGYSVSREKKERFSLILESASTNQTSMYLCASTRDRGTSKNIQYFGAGTRLSVL.

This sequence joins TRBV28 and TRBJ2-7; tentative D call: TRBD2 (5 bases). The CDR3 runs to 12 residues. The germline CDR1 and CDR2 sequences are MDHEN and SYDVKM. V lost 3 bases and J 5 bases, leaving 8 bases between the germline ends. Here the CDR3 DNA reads TGTGCCAGCAGTTTGCGGGCGAACGAGCAGTACTTC. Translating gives CASSLRANEQYF.

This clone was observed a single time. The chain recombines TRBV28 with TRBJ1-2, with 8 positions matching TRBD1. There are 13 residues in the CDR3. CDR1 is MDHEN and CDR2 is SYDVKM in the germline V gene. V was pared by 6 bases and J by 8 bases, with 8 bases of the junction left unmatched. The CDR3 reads CASSSGQGQGYTF. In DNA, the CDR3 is TGTGCCAGCAGCTCCGGACAGGGACAGGGCTACACCTTC.

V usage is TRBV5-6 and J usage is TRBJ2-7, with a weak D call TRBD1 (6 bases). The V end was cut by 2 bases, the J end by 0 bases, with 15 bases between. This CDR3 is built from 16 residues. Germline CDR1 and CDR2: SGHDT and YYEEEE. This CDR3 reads CASSLPADSSSYEQYF. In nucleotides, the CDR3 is TGTGCCAGCAGCTTACCCGCGGACAGTAGCTCCTACGAGCAGTACTTC.

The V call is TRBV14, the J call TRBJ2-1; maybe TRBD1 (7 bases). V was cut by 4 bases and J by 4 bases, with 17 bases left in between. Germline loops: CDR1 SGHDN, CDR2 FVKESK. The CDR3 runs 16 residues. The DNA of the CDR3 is TGTGCCAGCAGCCGCGACAGGGCGGGACTGTACAATGAGCAGTTCTTC. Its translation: CASSRDRAGLYNEQFF. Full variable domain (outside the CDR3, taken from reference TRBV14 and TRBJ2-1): EAGVTQFPSHSVIEKGQTVTLRCDPISGHDNLYWYRRVMGKEIKFLLHFVKESKQDESGMPNNRFLAERTGGTYSTLKVQPAELEDSGVYFCASSRDRAGLYNEQFFGPGTRLTVL.

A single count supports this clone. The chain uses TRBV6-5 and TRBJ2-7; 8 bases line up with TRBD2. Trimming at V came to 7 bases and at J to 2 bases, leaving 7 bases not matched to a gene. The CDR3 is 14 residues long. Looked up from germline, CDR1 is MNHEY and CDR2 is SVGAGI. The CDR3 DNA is TGTGCCAGCAAAACTAGCGGTACCCCCTACGAGCAGTACTTC. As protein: CASKTSGTPYEQYF.

CDR3 DNA: TGTGCCAGTAGTATCGGCGTCACCGACTATAGCAATCAGCCCCAGCATTTT. As protein: CASSIGVTDYSNQPQHF. The chain carries TRBV19 and TRBJ1-5, with unresolved D. V was clipped by 3 bases and J by 0 bases, with 15 bases between them. The length of the CDR3 is 17 residues. Germline assignment: CDR1 LNHDA and CDR2 SQIVND (reference sequence). The whole variable domain, filled in from reference TRBV19 and TRBJ1-5, reads DGGITQSPKYLFRKEGQNVTLSCEQNLNHDAMYWYRQDPGQGLRLIYYSQIVNDFQKGDIAEGYSVSREKKESFPLTVTSAQKNPTAFYLCASSIGVTDYSNQPQHFGDGTRLSIL.

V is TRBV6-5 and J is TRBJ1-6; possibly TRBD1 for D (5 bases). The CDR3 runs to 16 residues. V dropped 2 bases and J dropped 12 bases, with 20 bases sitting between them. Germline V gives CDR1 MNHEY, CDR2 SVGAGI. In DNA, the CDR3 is TGTGCCAGCAGTTACAATCCTAGACAGAGCAGAAGACCCCTCCACTTT. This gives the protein CASSYNPRQSRRPLHF.